A selection of T cell receptor beta chains follows, all from one sample in a study of monozygotic twins with inflammatory bowel disease. TCRdb re-called the 5' RACE reads and gives one entry per CDR3 protein, without DNA. Its clone listing holds roughly 330,000 distinct CDR3 sequences. The material sequenced was blood. Source of these receptors: a human donor with ulcerative colitis or Crohn's disease, or a healthy co-twin of an affected twin (not recorded which). Both conserved end residues are part of each CDR3. Each record gives: J gene, V gene, CDR3 protein.

TRBJ1-2 TRBV12-3/TRBV12-4 CASRLRTYGYTF
TRBJ2-3 TRBV4-1 CASSQEGLGVYTDTQYF
TRBJ2-5 TRBV6-1 CASSELRGEQETQYF
TRBJ1-5 TRBV19 CASSMGQGGQPQHF
TRBJ2-1 TRBV29-1 CSVSKGQAMGEQFF
TRBJ2-7 TRBV7-2 CASSLDGGQGRGLQYF
TRBJ2-7 TRBV21-1 CASSQRGGHPVSEQYF
TRBJ1-5 TRBV20-1 CSARGREVGNQPQHF
TRBJ2-1 TRBV7-9 CASRTGLAGAEQFF
TRBJ2-5 TRBV20-1 CSAIEEETQYF
TRBJ2-1 TRBV5-1 CASSPLRGKEDEQFF
TRBJ2-3 TRBV20-1 CSAKRGGGFNTDTQYF
TRBJ2-1 TRBV5-1 CASSSGTSGRILGYNEQFF
TRBJ1-1 TRBV7-2 CASSLTGGLGAFF
TRBJ2-1 TRBV6-4 CASSEGLAGDNEQFF
TRBJ1-2 TRBV7-9 CASSLDITSSGYTF
TRBJ2-7 TRBV20-1 CSASSVRDSYEQYF
TRBJ2-3 TRBV7-2 CASSLLVGDTQYF
TRBJ1-5 TRBV4-3 CASSMDRIPNQPQHF
TRBJ1-6 TRBV6-5 CASSYRNRGRSPLHF
TRBJ2-1 TRBV9 CASSLGGGAQRTYNEQFF
TRBJ2-5 TRBV25-1 CASSDELAGAQETQYF
TRBJ2-7 TRBV28 CSTGTDYEQYF
TRBJ2-6 TRBV5-1 CASSYGTGTSGANVLTF
TRBJ2-5 TRBV4-1 CASSTRYFTSGRTETQYF
TRBJ2-2 TRBV27 CASSPVAGVPNTGELFF
TRBJ2-3 TRBV7-7 CASSPLGGGDPDTQYF
TRBJ1-3 TRBV9 CASSPTGPSGNTIYF
TRBJ2-7 TRBV20-1 CSARERYEQYF